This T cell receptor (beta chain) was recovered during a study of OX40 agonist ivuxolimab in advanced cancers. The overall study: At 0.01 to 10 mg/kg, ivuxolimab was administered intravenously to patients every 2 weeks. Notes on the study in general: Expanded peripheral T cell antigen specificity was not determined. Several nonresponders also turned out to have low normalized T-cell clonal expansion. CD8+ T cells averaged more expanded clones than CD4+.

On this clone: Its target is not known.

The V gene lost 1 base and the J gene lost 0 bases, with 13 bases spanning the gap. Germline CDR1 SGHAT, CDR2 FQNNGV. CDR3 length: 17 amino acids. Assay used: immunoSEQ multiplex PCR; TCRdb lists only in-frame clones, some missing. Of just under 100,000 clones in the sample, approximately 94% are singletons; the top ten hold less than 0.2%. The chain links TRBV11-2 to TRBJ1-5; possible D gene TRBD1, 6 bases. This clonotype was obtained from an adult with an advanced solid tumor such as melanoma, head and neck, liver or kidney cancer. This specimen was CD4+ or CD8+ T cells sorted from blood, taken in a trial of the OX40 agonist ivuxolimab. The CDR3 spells CASSLGSGGRSNQPQHF. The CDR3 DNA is TGTGCCAGCAGCTTAGGGAGCGGGGGCCGTAGCAATCAGCCCCAGCATTTT.